What follows are 20 T cell receptor beta chains derived from one specimen sequenced in a study of T cells after yellow fever vaccination. A single record per CDR3 protein comes from TCRdb applying MiXCR to the 5' RACE reads. The repertoire consists of more than 95,000 distinct CDR3 sequences, with more than 6% occurring once and the leading ten covering roughly 2.5%. Sample: CD4+ T cells sorted from PBMCs, taken more than 8 days after the first yellow fever vaccination. The receptors here all came from a man aged 18 to 30 who received the YFV17D yellow fever vaccine.

The CDR3 DNA follows: TGTGCCAGCAGCCGGGACAGGGTAGGAGAGACCCAGTACTTC. Amino acids: CASSRDRVGETQYF. The genes are TRBV11-2 and TRBJ2-5; 9 positions match TRBD1. Germline V gives CDR1 SGHAT, CDR2 FQNNGV. This CDR3 is 14 amino acids long. J lost 4 bases, V lost 5 bases, and 5 bases had no gene match.

This chain joins TRBV5-5 and TRBJ1-1; possibly TRBD1 for D (5 bases). The CDR3 covers 15 residues. The V gene's germline CDR1 is SGHKS and CDR2 YYEKEE (reference sequence). V dropped 5 bases and J dropped 1 base, with 15 bases sitting between them. CDR3 sequence (DNA): TGTGCCAGCAGGTTCGACAGCGCCCGGAACACTGAAGCTTTCTTT. Its protein is CASRFDSARNTEAFF.

This chain links TRBV14 with TRBJ2-3, with D unresolved. Between the trimmed V and J ends, which lost 4 bases and 9 bases, there was a span of 17 bases. CDR1 and CDR2 from the germline V gene are SGHDN and FVKESK. This CDR3 is 14 amino acids long. The CDR3 coding sequence is TGTGCCAGCAGCCTAGGGATAGCTTTCGCGACGCAGTATTTT. Amino acids: CASSLGIAFATQYF.

This clonotype was detected many times. The chain links TRBV20-1 to TRBJ2-1; TRBD1 matches at 8 bases. The CDR3 is 14 amino acids. Germline values: CDR1 DFQATT, CDR2 SNEGSKA (reference sequence). Trimming cost V 3 bases and J 5 bases; bases outside gene matches: 6. The CDR3 bases are TGCAGTGCTAGCTCGGGACAGGCCAACAATGAGCAGTTCTTC. It codes for CSASSGQANNEQFF.

This rearrangement joins TRBV5-1 to TRBJ2-2; D may be TRBD1 (6 bases). The V gene lost 10 bases and the J gene lost 0 bases, with 13 bases spanning the gap. Germline lookup yields CDR1 SGHRS and CDR2 YFSETQ. The CDR3 covers 14 residues. The CDR3, as DNA: TGCGCCTCGAACAGGGACGCGAACACCGGGGAGCTGTTTTTT. Residues: CASNRDANTGELFF.

This clonotype was seen repeatedly, ten times or more. The chain carries TRBV4-3 and TRBJ2-7; D is unresolved. The CDR3 totals 14 residues. V was clipped by 1 base and J by 0 bases, with 7 bases between them. Germline V gene lookup returns CDR1 LGHNA and CDR2 YSLEER. The CDR3 region has the DNA TGCGCCAGCAGCCAAGGGGCCAGCTCCTACGAGCAGTACGTC. As protein: CASSQGASSYEQYV.

This clonotype was detected ten times or more. The CDR3 protein is CASSLGRSAEAFF. CDR3 nucleotide sequence: TGTGCCAGCAGCTTGGGTCGGAGCGCTGAAGCTTTCTTT. The rearrangement joins TRBV5-6 to TRBJ1-1; no firm D call. This CDR3 has 13 residues. Germline lookup yields CDR1 SGHDT and CDR2 YYEEEE. V shed 0 bases and J shed 6 bases, with 9 bases lying between them.

This clonotype was observed many times. This rearrangement joins TRBV12-3 or TRBV12-4 to TRBJ2-2; D gene uncertain. Trimming removed 2 bases at V and 3 bases at J, with 4 bases between. The CDR3 is 13 amino acids. The CDR3 spells CASSLWDTGELFF. CDR3 DNA: TGTGCCAGCAGTTTATGGGACACCGGGGAGCTGTTTTTT.

Many counts were recorded for this clonotype. The V and J genes are TRBV12-3 or TRBV12-4 and TRBJ1-1; no firm D call. The V end lost 3 bases, the J end lost 1 base, and 12 bases lay between the germline ends. CDR3 length equals 15 residues. CDR3 sequence reads: CASSLVGVPNTEAFF. For the CDR3, the DNA is TGTGCCAGCAGTTTGGTCGGCGTACCGAACACTGAAGCTTTCTTT.

A remark on this clonotype: One base away lies a much larger clone, so this may be a sequencing read error. The V gene is TRBV4-2, the J gene TRBJ2-5, with 8 bases aligning to TRBD1. Germline V lookup: CDR1 LGHNA, CDR2 YNFKEQ. Trimming at V came to 9 bases and at J to 1 base, leaving 10 bases not matched to a gene. The CDR3 has 15 residues. Here the CDR3 reads CARRAGTGFQETQYF. CDR3 nucleotides: TGTGCCAGGAGGGCCGGGACAGGATTCCAAGAGACCCAGTACTTC.

The sample holds many counts of this clonotype. This chain links TRBV5-1 with TRBJ1-4, with 7 nucleotides matching TRBD1. The CDR3 runs to 14 residues. Germline V gene sequence: CDR1 SGHRS, CDR2 YFSETQ. V was clipped by 2 bases and J by 6 bases; unmatched bases: 4. Here the CDR3 DNA reads TGCGCCAGCAGCTTCACAGGGGCGGATGAAAAACTGTTTTTT. Residues: CASSFTGADEKLFF.

The V call is TRBV5-1, the J call TRBJ2-2; D ambiguous. Per the germline V gene, CDR1 is SGHRS and CDR2 is YFSETQ. V was cut by 0 bases and J by 0 bases, with 6 bases left in between. The CDR3 totals 15 residues. DNA for the CDR3: TGCGCCAGCAGCTTGGGGAGCACGAACACCGGGGAGCTGTTTTTT. Its protein is CASSLGSTNTGELFF.

Ten or more counts support this clonotype. V and J are TRBV7-2 and TRBJ2-3; 8 positions match TRBD1. CDR1 is SGHTA and CDR2 is FQGNSA in the germline V gene. The CDR3 contains 16 residues. The junction had 5 bases not matched to a gene; V was cut back by 1 base and J by 2 bases. The CDR3 sequence is CASSLGRQGITDTQYF. The DNA for the CDR3 is TGTGCCAGCAGCTTAGGTAGACAGGGGATCACAGATACGCAGTATTTT.

The rearrangement uses TRBV20-1 and TRBJ2-1, with D perhaps TRBD1 or TRBD2 (6 bases each). Germline V lookup: CDR1 DFQATT, CDR2 SNEGSKA (reference sequence). V dropped 6 bases and J dropped 0 bases, with 18 bases sitting between them. The CDR3 totals 16 residues. For the CDR3, the DNA is TGCAGTGCCCCGACCCCGGGGGCGAGCTCCTACAATGAGCAGTTCTTC. It encodes CSAPTPGASSYNEQFF.

This clonotype has more than one count but fewer than ten. V and J are TRBV5-1 and TRBJ1-6; TRBD1 matches at 8 bases. CDR1 is SGHRS and CDR2 is YFSETQ in the germline V gene. V lost 3 bases and J lost 5; bases outside the gene matches: 10. The CDR3 runs to 17 residues. CDR3: CASSSWTGLGDNSPLHF. Written as DNA, the CDR3 is TGCGCCAGCAGCTCATGGACAGGGCTCGGGGATAATTCACCCCTCCACTTT.

In this sample, this clonotype turned up many times. The chain carries TRBV29-1 and TRBJ2-3; maybe TRBD2 (6 bases). Per the germline V gene, CDR1 is SQVTM and CDR2 is ANQGSEA. The CDR3 length is 11 residues. V lost 6 bases to trimming and J lost 6 bases, with 10 bases between them. The CDR3 loop is CSVRDSDTQYF. The CDR3 bases are TGCAGCGTCAGGGACTCGGATACGCAGTATTTT.

There are many counts of this clonotype. V is TRBV7-9 and J is TRBJ2-3, with D possibly being TRBD1 (6 bases). The CDR3 spans 13 residues. The germline V gene has CDR1 SEHNR and CDR2 FQNEAQ (reference sequence). V lost 10 bases, J lost 8 bases, and 19 bases lay in between. CDR3 protein: CATALGGKGTQYF. CDR3 DNA: TGTGCCACAGCCCTAGGGGGAAAGGGTACGCAGTATTTT. Full variable domain (rest looked up from reference TRBV7-9 and TRBJ2-3): DTGVSQNPRHKITKRGQNVTFRCDPISEHNRLYWYRQTLGQGPEFLTYFQNEAQLEKSRLLSDRFSAERPKGSFSTLEIQRTEQGDSAMYLCATALGGKGTQYFGPGTRLTVL.

This clonotype was seen more than once but under ten times. This chain joins TRBV15 and TRBJ2-7, with 9 bases fitting TRBD2. J gave up 2 bases and V 0 bases, and 5 bases lay outside the gene matches. This CDR3 comprises 16 residues. Germline CDR1 reads LNHNV; CDR2 reads YYDKDF (reference sequence). The CDR3, as DNA: TGTGCCACCAGCAGAGATTCGGCTAGCGGGGCCTACGAGCAGTACTTC. Its translation is CATSRDSASGAYEQYF.

Of note for this clonotype: Just one base apart from a much larger clone, this may be a read error. The V gene is TRBV6-5, the J gene TRBJ1-4; D remains unclear. The CDR3 covers 14 residues. Trimming shortened V by 0 bases and J by 8 bases, and 10 bases separated the two germline ends. Germline V CDR1 and CDR2: MNHEY, SVGAGI. The CDR3 DNA reads TGTGCCAGCAGTTACTCGCCGGGGTACGAAAAACTGTTTTTT. Translated, it gives CASSYSPGYEKLFF.

This clonotype occurred many times. The chain couples TRBV20-1 to TRBJ2-5; 8 nucleotides agree with TRBD2. In germline, CDR1 is DFQATT, CDR2 SNEGSKA (reference sequence). The CDR3 sequence is 14 residues long. Germline trimming cut 2 bases from V and 1 base from J; bases unmatched to any gene: 3. The CDR3 here is CSARTSGGQETQYF. The CDR3 bases are TGCAGTGCTAGAACTAGCGGAGGCCAAGAGACCCAGTACTTC.